This TCR beta chain is from a study of control samples from healthy donors and cancer patients. The CDR3 runs to 18 residues. The method was immunoSEQ multiplex PCR; TCRdb's version includes in-frame clones alone and lacks a portion of them. The sample includes 95,000 to 130,000 clones, over 90% of them seen just once. The clonotype originates from a man under 40 in good health. This sequence joins TRBV21-1 and TRBJ1-6. TRBV21-1 is annotated as a pseudogene. The sequenced material came from blood. Written as DNA, the CDR3 is TGTGCCAGCAGCAAAGGAAGCGCTTCCTGCTCCTATAATTCACCCCTCCACTTT. Amino acid sequence: CASSKGSASCSYNSPLHF.